This T cell receptor beta chain was recorded in a study of blood T cell repertoires in COVID-19. Assay: immunoSEQ multiplex PCR; the TCRdb copy retains only in-frame clones and omits some. The sample contains about 370,000 clones, approximately 88% of which appear only once. J was trimmed by 6 bases and V by 3 bases; bases with no gene match: 4. Germline V gene lookup returns CDR1 KGHSH and CDR2 LQKENI. This CDR3 is 14 amino acids long. Sequencing was performed on peripheral blood. The source is a woman in her thirties with COVID-19, enrolled during active disease. The chain has TRBV18 and TRBJ1-1; 10 bases are a match to TRBD1. The CDR3 DNA reads as TGTGCCAGCTCACCGACAGGGGGCTTCGCTGAAGCTTTCTTT. It encodes CASSPTGGFAEAFF.